Following are 31 T cell receptor beta chains from one sample sequenced in a study of breast tumors, draining lymph nodes, adjacent tissues. From the multiplex PCR reads, TCRdb called clonotypes with MiXCR, one entry per CDR3 protein. The profile shows more than 200,000 distinct CDR3 sequences, approximately 29% of them singletons. Breast cancer patients provided tissue from their axillary draining lymph nodes. Sequences were obtained from axillary lymph node tissue. All receptors come from a female donor with breast cancer. Some clones in this sample may be carry-over from other donors' samples.

This clonotype was seen repeatedly, ten times or more. This rearrangement joins TRBV2 to TRBJ2-5; 9 bases are a match to TRBD1. Germline loops: CDR1 SNHLY, CDR2 FYNNEI. The V gene end was trimmed by 3 bases and the J gene end by 2 bases; junction bases not matched to a gene: 4. This CDR3 spans 15 amino acids. CDR3 amino acids: CASSEDRGRQETQYF. CDR3 nucleotide sequence: TGTGCCAGCAGTGAGGACAGGGGAAGACAAGAGACCCAGTACTTC.

This clonotype was observed at least ten times. The chain combines TRBV19 with TRBJ2-7; 7 bases agree with TRBD1. The trim removed 4 bases at V and 4 bases at J, leaving 1 base unmatched. Germline CDR1 is LNHDA and CDR2 is SQIVND (reference sequence). This CDR3 is built from 12 residues. As DNA, the CDR3 is TGTGCCAGTAGTACACAGGGGTACGAGCAGTACTTC. Protein product: CASSTQGYEQYF.

This clonotype occurred many times. The chain carries TRBV6-5 and TRBJ2-7, with 9 bases aligning to TRBD2. The germline V gene has CDR1 MNHEY and CDR2 SVGAGI. The CDR3 has 15 residues. Trimming removed 4 bases from V and 3 bases from J; junction bases left unmatched: 7. DNA for the CDR3: TGTGCCAGCAGTTCTCCGGCTAGCGGGAACTACGAGCAGTACTTC. It translates to CASSSPASGNYEQYF.

At least ten counts were recorded for this clonotype. This rearrangement joins TRBV9 to TRBJ2-5; 9 nucleotides align to TRBD1. CDR1 is SGDLS and CDR2 is YYNGEE in the germline V gene. The CDR3 extends over 14 amino acids. V lost 0 bases to trimming and J lost 3 bases; unmatched junction nucleotides: 0. CDR3 sequence (DNA): TGTGCCAGCAGCGTAGGGACAGGGGAAGAGACCCAGTACTTC. Protein: CASSVGTGEETQYF.

This clonotype was picked up many times. V and J are TRBV29-1 and TRBJ2-7, with unresolved D. V lost 4 bases and J 4 bases, leaving 14 bases between the germline ends. This CDR3 region has 13 residues. The germline gives CDR1 SQVTM, CDR2 ANQGSEA. The CDR3, as DNA: TGCAGCGTTGTATACAGCCTGAGTTACGAGCAGTACTTC. It encodes CSVVYSLSYEQYF.

This clonotype was observed a handful of times. A read error is possible here, since a much larger clone lies one base away. The genes are TRBV20-1 and TRBJ2-1, with 9 positions matching TRBD2. Germline V gene lookup returns CDR1 DFQATT and CDR2 SNEGSKA (reference sequence). The length of the CDR3 is 15 residues. V shed 3 bases and J 6 bases; nucleotides not matched to a gene: 9. In nucleotides, the CDR3 is TGCAGTGCTAGCCCTAGCGGGAACCCCTCCAATGAGCAGTTCTTC. Its protein is CSASPSGNPSNEQFF.

This clonotype was recorded at least ten times. The chain links TRBV6-5 to TRBJ1-2; D remains unclear. The germline V gene has CDR1 MNHEY and CDR2 SVGAGI. This CDR3 has 15 amino acids. The ends were cut back, 7 bases at V and 7 bases at J, with 22 bases in the middle. The CDR3 sequence: CASIQHGREQSGYTF. CDR3 nucleotide sequence: TGTGCCAGCATTCAACACGGCCGGGAGCAATCTGGCTACACCTTC.

Many counts were recorded for this clonotype. The J gene is TRBJ2-5, the V gene TRBV20-1; the D is unclear. CDR1 DFQATT and CDR2 SNEGSKA come from the germline V gene (reference sequence). With 3 bases removed from V and 0 bases from J, the gap between germline ends came to 14 bases. The CDR3 spans 15 residues. CDR3 nucleotide sequence: TGCAGTGCTAGTGTTCCAACCAGGTACCAAGAGACCCAGTACTTC. Protein: CSASVPTRYQETQYF.

A word on this clonotype: Just one base apart from a much larger clone, this may be a read error. This chain links TRBV7-2 with TRBJ2-5; TRBD1 aligns across 8 bases. The CDR3 covers 15 residues. CDR1 and CDR2 (germline): SGHTA, FQGNSA. The CDR3 sequence is CASSYDRGVQETQHF. In DNA form, the CDR3 reads TGTGCCAGCAGCTACGACAGGGGCGTCCAAGAGACCCAGCACTTC.

This clonotype was detected only a few times. This may be a read error, as it is one base from a much larger clone. The DNA of the CDR3 is TGCAGTGCTAGAGACCCCCGTCGGGCGGCCCAAGAGACCCAGTACTTC. As protein: CSARDPRRAAQETQYF. The chain carries TRBV20-1 and TRBJ2-5, with no clear D. CDR1 and CDR2 (germline): DFQATT, SNEGSKA (reference sequence). This CDR3 comprises 16 residues. The ends were cut back, 0 bases at V and 1 base at J, with 15 bases in the middle.

This clonotype was recorded at least ten times. The chain recombines TRBV2 with TRBJ1-2; D ambiguous. Germline CDR1 SNHLY, CDR2 FYNNEI. V lost 7 bases to trimming and J lost 0 bases, with 9 bases between them. The length of the CDR3 is 13 residues. CDR3 residues: CASKPQANYGYTF. The CDR3 DNA is TGTGCCAGCAAGCCACAAGCTAACTATGGCTACACCTTC.

V and J are TRBV7-9 and TRBJ2-3; TRBD2 matches at 10 bases. CDR3 length: 15 residues. Germline V gene lookup returns CDR1 SEHNR and CDR2 FQNEAQ (reference sequence). The J segment lost 6 bases and the V segment lost 5 bases, leaving 8 bases of the junction unmatched. The CDR3 coding sequence is TGTGCCAGCAGCCGATGGGTTAGCGGGAGGGATACGCAGTATTTT. Amino acids: CASSRWVSGRDTQYF.

This CDR3 reads CASRTPGDDTEAFF. The DNA of the CDR3 is TGTGCCAGCAGGACCCCGGGGGATGACACTGAAGCTTTCTTT. The genes are TRBV28 and TRBJ1-1; a possible D gene is TRBD1 (5 bases). CDR1 and CDR2 (germline): MDHEN, SYDVKM. V lost 6 bases to trimming and J lost 3 bases, with 14 bases between them. This CDR3 is 14 amino acids long.

In regard to this clonotype: Given a much more abundant clone one base away, this may be a read error. The CDR3 end shows no conserved phenylalanine or tryptophan, and so a read error is likely. The chain combines TRBV14 with TRBJ1-2; D not certain. Germline V gene sequence: CDR1 SGHDN, CDR2 FVKESK. The CDR3 spans 13 residues. Trimming cost V 1 base and J 2 bases, with 5 bases left between them. CDR3 amino acids: CASSQGRNYGYTS. The CDR3 DNA follows: TGTGCCAGCAGCCAAGGAAGGAACTATGGCTACACCTCC.

With respect to this clonotype: Since a much larger clone is just one base distant, this may be a read error. The chain joins TRBV6-2 or TRBV6-3 to TRBJ1-5; no definite D call. The CDR3 totals 14 residues. The V gene's germline CDR1 is MNHEY and CDR2 SVGEGT. V was pared by 4 bases and J by 1 base, with 8 bases between. CDR3 loop: CASSSTTSNQPQHF. In nucleotides, the CDR3 is TGTGCCAGCAGTTCCACGACAAGCAATCAGCCCCAGCATTTT.

This chain joins TRBV5-1 and TRBJ2-1, with D uncertain. CDR3 size: 13 residues. V was clipped by 3 bases and J by 5 bases, with 9 bases between them. The germline gives CDR1 SGHRS, CDR2 YFSETQ. The CDR3 sequence: CASSSLRNNEQFF. Here the CDR3 DNA reads TGCGCCAGCAGCTCACTCAGGAACAATGAGCAGTTCTTC.

This clonotype has at least ten counts. The chain combines TRBV6-6 with TRBJ1-3; 7 positions agree with TRBD1. Trimming cost V 5 bases and J 0 bases; bases outside gene matches: 13. There are 18 residues in the CDR3. Germline lookup yields CDR1 MNHNY and CDR2 SVGAGI (reference sequence). CDR3 amino acids: CASSHHPRDSSSGNTIYF. DNA for the CDR3: TGTGCCAGCAGTCACCATCCCCGGGACAGCAGCTCTGGAAACACCATATATTTT.

This clonotype was picked up one time. V is TRBV19 and J is TRBJ1-6; 9 nucleotides align to TRBD1. This CDR3 has 14 residues. V trimming: 3 bases; J trimming: 10 bases; junction bases outside the gene matches: 4. Germline-derived CDR1 and CDR2 are LNHDA and SQIVND (reference sequence). The CDR3 loop reads CASSMGQGKSPLHF. CDR3 coding DNA: TGTGCCAGTAGTATGGGACAGGGTAAATCACCCCTCCACTTT.

This clonotype was found a few times. A clone one base away is much larger, so this may be a read error. The chain joins TRBV9 to TRBJ2-1; unclear D gene. In germline, CDR1 is SGDLS, CDR2 YYNGEE. This CDR3 region has 15 residues. The CDR3 reads CASSVEDDPYNEPFF. The DNA for the CDR3 is TGTGCCAGCAGCGTAGAGGACGACCCCTACAATGAGCCGTTCTTC.

This chain connects TRBV7-9 to TRBJ1-6; tentative D call: TRBD1 (6 bases). This CDR3 contains 15 residues. Trimming shortened V by 4 bases and J by 6 bases, and 13 bases separated the two germline ends. Per germline, CDR1 SEHNR and CDR2 FQNEAQ (reference sequence). Here the CDR3 reads CASSSDSQINSPLHF. The CDR3 region has the DNA TGTGCCAGCAGCTCGGACAGCCAGATTAATTCACCCCTCCACTTT.

The sample holds many counts of this clonotype. The genes are TRBV25-1 and TRBJ2-4; possible D gene TRBD1, 7 bases. This CDR3 is built from 14 residues. V dropped 4 bases and J dropped 8 bases, with 15 bases sitting between them. The germline V gene has CDR1 MGHDK and CDR2 SYGVNS. The CDR3 nucleotides read TGTGCCAGCAGTGCAACTCCCAGGGGGGACATTCAGTACTTC. As protein: CASSATPRGDIQYF.

To note about this clonotype: This clone may be a read error of a much larger clone one base away. The rearrangement joins TRBV19 to TRBJ2-1; tentative D call: TRBD2 (5 bases). From germline, CDR1 is LNHDA and CDR2 SQIVND (reference sequence). The CDR3 extends over 17 amino acids. CDR3 amino acids: CASSILHGGRSYNEQSF. CDR3 DNA sequence: TGTGCCAGTAGTATCTTACATGGCGGGCGCTCCTACAATGAGCAGTCCTTC.

There are many counts of this clonotype. The V and J genes are TRBV11-3 and TRBJ2-7; the D is unclear. V lost 5 bases and J lost 5, with 13 bases in between. The CDR3 contains 13 residues. The germline gives CDR1 SGHNT, CDR2 YENEEA. The CDR3 loop reads CASSSTLLHEQYF. The CDR3 DNA is TGTGCCAGCAGCAGTACTCTTCTCCACGAGCAGTACTTC. Looking up the rest from reference TRBV11-3 and TRBJ2-7 gives the full variable domain: EAGVVQSPRYKIIEKKQPVAFWCNPISGHNTLYWYLQNLGQGPELLIRYENEEAVDDSQLPKDRFSAERLKGVDSTLKIQPAELGDSAVYLCASSSTLLHEQYFGPGTRLTVT.

This clonotype occurred many times. The chain carries TRBV6-1 and TRBJ2-3; 13 nucleotides agree with TRBD2. Germline loops: CDR1 MNHNS, CDR2 SASEGT. The CDR3 loop spans 18 amino acids. J gave up 1 base and V 3 bases, and 7 bases lay outside the gene matches. In DNA form, the CDR3 reads TGTGCCAGCAGTGAGATTACTAGCGGGAGGGCCCGCACAGATACGCAGTATTTT. Its protein product is CASSEITSGRARTDTQYF.

The V and J genes are TRBV28 and TRBJ1-1, with a tentative D call TRBD1 (6 bases). The CDR3 sequence is 16 residues long. The ends were cut back, 6 bases at V and 3 bases at J, with 20 bases in the middle. The germline V gene encodes CDR1 MDHEN and CDR2 SYDVKM. CDR3 sequence reads: CASSSLDGGSDTEAFF. CDR3 coding DNA: TGTGCCAGCAGCTCGTTAGACGGGGGCTCGGACACTGAAGCTTTCTTT. The variable domain in full, completed from reference TRBV28 and TRBJ1-1, reads DVKVTQSSRYLVKRTGEKVFLECVQDMDHENMFWYRQDPGLGLRLIYFSYDVKMKEKGDIPEGYSVSREKKERFSLILESASTNQTSMYLCASSSLDGGSDTEAFFGQGTRLTVV.

The gene calls are TRBV27 and TRBJ2-1; the D gene is possibly TRBD2 (7 bases). The V gene's germline CDR1 is MNHEY and CDR2 SMNVEV (reference sequence). CDR3 length: 14 amino acids. V was cut by 7 bases and J by 9 bases, with 19 bases left in between. The CDR3: CASNSAGARGEQFF. The CDR3 coding sequence is TGTGCCAGCAATTCCGCGGGGGCGCGGGGTGAGCAGTTCTTC.

The chain is built from TRBV20-1 and TRBJ1-4, with TRBD1 as a possible D gene (6 bases). The CDR3 is 13 residues long. V was pared by 2 bases and J by 4 bases, with 8 bases between. Germline assignment: CDR1 DFQATT and CDR2 SNEGSKA (reference sequence). CDR3 region: CSARWDINEKLFF. CDR3 sequence (DNA): TGCAGTGCTAGATGGGACATTAATGAAAAACTGTTTTTT.

This clonotype was seen ten or more times. The CDR3: CATTPRDLAKNIQYF. CDR3 DNA: TGTGCCACCACCCCCCGGGATCTAGCCAAAAACATTCAGTACTTC. The chain recombines TRBV2 with TRBJ2-4; tentative D call: TRBD2 (5 bases). Per the germline V gene, CDR1 is SNHLY and CDR2 is FYNNEI. The CDR3 is 15 amino acids. Trimming stripped 10 bases from V and 0 bases from J, with 16 bases between.

The chain has TRBV7-2 and TRBJ1-6; 7 bases line up with TRBD1. With V trimmed by 4 bases and J by 15 bases, 3 bases remained unmatched. The CDR3 contains 11 residues. Germline V CDR1 and CDR2: SGHTA, FQGNSA. The CDR3 reads CASSSQGVLHF. For the CDR3, the DNA is TGTGCCAGCAGCTCCCAGGGGGTCCTCCACTTT.

This clonotype was detected many times. The chain is built from TRBV11-3 and TRBJ2-3; D is undetermined. V lost 6 bases, J lost 2 bases, and 6 bases lay in between. CDR1 SGHNT and CDR2 YENEEA come from the germline V gene. The CDR3 consists of 12 residues. CDR3 loop: CASSPHTDTQYF. In DNA form, the CDR3 reads TGTGCCAGCAGTCCCCACACAGATACGCAGTATTTT.

A remark on this clonotype: One junction end disagrees with the germline gene, perhaps due to a read error. V usage is TRBV7-8 and J usage is TRBJ2-1, with a tentative D call TRBD2 (5 bases). Germline V gives CDR1 SGHVS, CDR2 FQNEAQ. The length of the CDR3 is 20 residues. CDR3 sequence (DNA): TGTGCCAGCAGCTTAGTACAAACTATTACTAGTGCTAGCTCCTACAATGGGCAGCTCTTC. Its protein is CASSLVQTITSASSYNGQLF.